What follows are 8 T cell receptor beta chains derived from one specimen sequenced in a study of blood T cell repertoires in COVID-19. Data came from immunoSEQ multiplex PCR; TCRdb stores just in-frame clones and leaves some out. Here the sample spans 140,000 or so clones, about 79% being singletons. Material for sequencing was peripheral blood. These receptors were obtained from a man aged 60 to 69 with active or convalescent COVID-19.

The J gene is TRBJ1-4, the V gene TRBV6-5, with D possibly matching TRBD1 (5 bases). The germline V gene has CDR1 MNHEY and CDR2 SVGAGI. V lost 6 bases and J 2 bases, leaving 13 bases between the germline ends. The CDR3 runs 15 residues. The CDR3 DNA is TGTGCCAGCAGCAGGGCCCAATCCACTAATGAAAAACTGTTTTTT. As protein: CASSRAQSTNEKLFF.

This chain connects TRBV7-2 to TRBJ1-4, with D maybe TRBD1 (5 bases). V lost 3 bases to trimming and J lost 3 bases, with 17 bases between them. The CDR3 length is 17 residues. CDR1 and CDR2 (germline): SGHTA, FQGNSA. The CDR3, as DNA: TGTGCCAGCAGCTTCCAGGGAGGTGCGAAGGCTAATGAAAAACTGTTTTTT. Translation gives CASSFQGGAKANEKLFF.

The chain couples TRBV3-1 (or the pseudogene TRBV3-2) to TRBJ2-1; 7 bases line up with TRBD2. J gave up 14 bases and V 3 bases, and 10 bases lay outside the gene matches. The CDR3 sequence is 13 residues long. Looked up from germline, CDR1 is LGHDT and CDR2 is YNNKEL (reference sequence). CDR3 DNA sequence: TGTGCCAGCAGCCAGAGATCGGCGGGAGAGGAGTTCTTC. The encoded protein is CASSQRSAGEEFF.

This clone was observed once. The rearrangement links TRBV9 to TRBJ2-1; 8 nucleotides match TRBD2. The CDR3 is 13 amino acids. Looked up from germline, CDR1 is SGDLS and CDR2 is YYNGEE. V gave up 4 bases and J gave up 10 bases; unmatched junction bases: 7. The chain's CDR3 is CASSSAPSGEQFF. The CDR3 nucleotides are TGTGCCAGCAGCAGTGCCCCTAGCGGGGAGCAGTTCTTC.

The count of this clone is one. This chain joins TRBV6-6 and TRBJ1-2; tentative D call: TRBD1 (6 bases). With 4 bases removed from V and 5 bases from J, the gap between germline ends came to 14 bases. This CDR3 has 14 amino acids. CDR1 is MNHNY and CDR2 is SVGAGI in the germline V gene (reference sequence). The CDR3 DNA reads as TGTGCCAGCAGTTCCCCCGGACAGATATATGGCTACACCTTC. It specifies CASSSPGQIYGYTF.

This chain uses TRBV7-2 with TRBJ1-2; the match to TRBD1 covers 7 bases. This CDR3 contains 13 residues. Germline values: CDR1 SGHTA, CDR2 FQGNSA. V shed 4 bases and J 6 bases; nucleotides not matched to a gene: 5. CDR3 in amino acids: CASSSRQGNGYTF. The CDR3 DNA follows: TGTGCCAGCAGCTCCAGACAGGGTAATGGCTACACCTTC.

V usage is TRBV15 and J usage is TRBJ2-2, with TRBD1 identical over 7 bases. The CDR3 consists of 14 residues. The V gene end was trimmed by 3 bases and the J gene end by 6 bases; junction bases not matched to a gene: 4. The V gene's germline CDR1 is LNHNV and CDR2 YYDKDF (reference sequence). The CDR3 loop reads CATSSVRGPGELFF. In DNA form, the CDR3 reads TGTGCCACCAGCAGTGTGAGGGGGCCCGGGGAGCTGTTTTTT.

The genes are TRBV4-1 and TRBJ1-6; 9 bases are a match to TRBD1. This CDR3 has 18 amino acids. Germline V gene data show CDR1 as MGHRA and CDR2 as YSYEKL. J gave up 5 bases and V 1 base, and 9 bases lay outside the gene matches. CDR3 sequence (DNA): TGCGCCAGCAGCCAAGGGCTGGGCCGGGACAGGGATAATTCACCCCTCCACTTT. Its protein is CASSQGLGRDRDNSPLHF.